The 7 T cell receptor beta chains below were found in one sample sequenced in a study of blood T cell repertoires in COVID-19. Assay used: immunoSEQ multiplex PCR; TCRdb lists only in-frame clones, some missing. The sample holds approximately 60,000 clones; approximately 95% are singletons and the top ten take approximately 2.9%. The specimen was peripheral blood. The receptors here all came from a man in his sixties or seventies with active COVID-19.

This clone was picked up one time. The CDR3 DNA sequence: TGTGCCAGCAGAGGTACAGGGTCTGGCTACACCTTC. It translates to CASRGTGSGYTF. The chain has TRBV6-5 and TRBJ1-2, with a tentative D call TRBD1 (6 bases). V lost 6 bases, J lost 7 bases, and 12 bases lay in between. The CDR3 is 12 residues long. Germline V lookup: CDR1 MNHEY, CDR2 SVGAGI.

The V gene is TRBV11-2, the J gene TRBJ2-7; D not certain. With 5 bases removed from V and 3 bases from J, the gap between germline ends came to 5 bases. Germline values: CDR1 SGHAT, CDR2 FQNNGV. The CDR3 sequence is 11 residues long. For the CDR3, the DNA is TGTGCCAGCAGCGCGAGCTACGAGCAGTACTTC. Translated: CASSASYEQYF.

Here the CDR3 DNA reads TGTGCCAGCAGTCGGGTACAGGGGGTTACCGGGGAGCTGTTTTTT. Translating gives CASSRVQGVTGELFF. This chain connects TRBV27 to TRBJ2-2; 8 positions agree with TRBD1. CDR1 MNHEY and CDR2 SMNVEV come from the germline V gene (reference sequence). After removal of 5 bases from V and 5 bases from J, the junction contained 7 bases not matched to a gene. CDR3 length: 15 residues.

The chain employs TRBV24-1 and TRBJ1-2, with D possibly TRBD1 on 5 matching bases. The germline gives CDR1 KGHDR, CDR2 SFDVKD. The CDR3 length is 13 residues. Trimming pared 5 bases from V and 4 bases from J, leaving 10 bases between. This chain's CDR3 is CATSVGEAYGYTF. In nucleotides, the CDR3 is TGTGCCACCAGTGTAGGGGAGGCCTATGGCTACACCTTC.

This clone counts as medium-sized (0.01 to 0.1%). The V gene is TRBV3-1 (or the pseudogene TRBV3-2), the J gene TRBJ2-3, with TRBD2 identical over 8 bases. The germline V gene has CDR1 LGHDT and CDR2 YNNKEL (reference sequence). J gave up 6 bases and V 3 bases, and 14 bases lay outside the gene matches. This CDR3 has 17 residues. The CDR3 region is CASSHPLTSGQRDTQYF. In nucleotides, the CDR3 is TGTGCCAGCAGCCATCCCCTAACTAGCGGACAAAGGGATACGCAGTATTTT.

This chain connects TRBV7-9 to TRBJ1-1, with a tentative D call TRBD1 (5 bases). V lost 7 bases and J lost 4, with 13 bases in between. Germline values: CDR1 SEHNR, CDR2 FQNEAQ (reference sequence). There are 13 residues in the CDR3. CDR3 DNA: TGTGCCAGCACCCTACAGGCTTCCACTGAAGCTTTCTTT. Amino acid sequence: CASTLQASTEAFF.

The DNA of the CDR3 is TGTGCCAGCAGTTACGCAGGAAACTATGGCTACACCTTC. It specifies CASSYAGNYGYTF. The gene calls are TRBV6-2 or TRBV6-3 and TRBJ1-2; D is unclear. The CDR3 loop spans 13 amino acids. Germline assignment: CDR1 MNHEY and CDR2 SVGEGT. V lost 2 bases to trimming and J lost 2 bases, with 6 bases between them.